This T cell receptor beta chain comes out of a study of blood T cell repertoires in COVID-19. Method: immunoSEQ multiplex PCR; TCRdb's copy keeps in-frame clones and lacks some. The sample lists about 440,000 clones, around 90% seen once, with 0.6% in the top ten. The CDR3 is 14 residues long. Germline V gene lookup returns CDR1 SEHNR and CDR2 FQNEAQ (reference sequence). Trimming left V 3 bases short and J 7 bases short, with 12 bases between. V and J are TRBV7-9 and TRBJ1-4, with D perhaps TRBD1 (6 bases). The TCR originated in a man younger than 35 who had recovered from COVID-19. The material sequenced was PBMCs or T cells enriched from blood (not recorded which). The CDR3: CASSFDGGGEKLFF. The CDR3 nucleotides read TGTGCCAGCAGCTTTGATGGGGGCGGTGAAAAACTGTTTTTT.